The 10 T cell receptor beta chains below all came from one sample that was sequenced in a study of cytomegalovirus exposure and HLA in healthy donors. Clones were sequenced by immunoSEQ multiplex PCR, and TCRdb holds only the in-frame ones, with some missing. The sample includes 150,000 to 200,000 clones, roughly 81% of them seen just once. Sequences were obtained from PBMCs. All receptors come from a woman in her 30s in good health and CMV-seronegative.

This chain uses TRBV28 with TRBJ1-6; perhaps TRBD1 as D (5 bases). Germline assignment: CDR1 MDHEN and CDR2 SYDVKM. V was trimmed by 5 bases and J by 10 bases, leaving 15 bases between them. This CDR3 has 14 residues. The CDR3 sequence is CASSPQGLGSPLHF. The DNA for the CDR3 is TGTGCCAGCAGTCCCCAGGGCTTAGGGTCACCCCTCCACTTT.

There are a few counts of this clone. V gene TRBV21-1 combines with J gene TRBJ2-1; the DNA was not compared with TRBD2, the D call given in the table. TRBV21-1 is labeled a pseudogene. This CDR3 is 20 amino acids long. CDR3 residues: CASSKAPLAGGPWRYNEQFF. CDR3 nucleotide sequence: TGTGCCAGCAGCAAAGCACCACTAGCGGGAGGGCCTTGGAGATACAATGAGCAGTTCTTC.

The J gene is TRBJ2-5, the V gene TRBV9; the match to TRBD2 covers 8 bases. Germline-derived CDR1 and CDR2 are SGDLS and YYNGEE. After removal of 0 bases from V and 2 bases from J, the junction contained 9 bases not matched to a gene. This CDR3 contains 17 residues. CDR3 protein: CASSVDLPAGVQETQYF. CDR3 bases: TGTGCCAGCAGCGTAGACTTGCCAGCGGGAGTGCAAGAGACCCAGTACTTC.

This clone was picked up one time. The chain is built from TRBV27 and TRBJ2-3; D might be TRBD1 (6 bases). The CDR3 is 14 amino acids. Trimming took off 5 bases at V and 2 bases at J, with 11 bases between the two ends. Looked up from germline, CDR1 is MNHEY and CDR2 is SMNVEV (reference sequence). CDR3 nucleotide sequence: TGTGCCAGCAGTCCAGGGGCTGACACAGATACGCAGTATTTT. It encodes CASSPGADTDTQYF.

This clone was seen just once. This chain uses TRBV29-1 with TRBJ2-3; 11 bases are a match to TRBD2. This CDR3 is built from 17 residues. V shed 6 bases, J shed 2 bases, and the junction held 13 bases outside the gene matches. Per the germline V gene, CDR1 is SQVTM and CDR2 is ANQGSEA. CDR3 residues: CSVALAGGYISTDTQYF. The CDR3 DNA is TGCAGCGTCGCTCTAGCGGGGGGATACATATCCACAGATACGCAGTATTTT.

J is TRBJ2-1 and V is TRBV28; D ambiguous. Germline V CDR1 and CDR2: MDHEN, SYDVKM. The V end was cut by 4 bases, the J end by 2 bases, with 9 bases between. The CDR3 has 14 residues. DNA for the CDR3: TGTGCCAGCAGTTCCTTGCCAGCCTACAATGAGCAGTTCTTC. Its protein is CASSSLPAYNEQFF.

The rearrangement uses TRBV5-4 and TRBJ1-2, with D possibly being TRBD1 (6 bases). Germline V CDR1 and CDR2: SGHNT, YYREEE (reference sequence). There are 15 residues in the CDR3. V dropped 0 bases and J dropped 4 bases, with 13 bases sitting between them. The CDR3 loop is CASSLGQASRYGYTF. For the CDR3, the DNA is TGTGCCAGCAGCTTGGGACAGGCCTCCCGCTATGGCTACACCTTC. The complete variable domain, with remaining parts taken from reference TRBV5-4 and TRBJ1-2, reads ETGVTQSPTHLIKTRGQQVTLRCSSQSGHNTVSWYQQALGQGPQFIFQYYREEENGRGNFPPRFSGLQFPNYSSELNVNALELDDSALYLCASSLGQASRYGYTFGSGTRLTVV.

This chain connects TRBV18 to TRBJ1-5; D possibly corresponds to TRBD1 (5 bases). The ends were cut back, 2 bases at V and 7 bases at J, with 15 bases in the middle. Germline V gene lookup returns CDR1 KGHSH and CDR2 LQKENI. This CDR3 spans 15 amino acids. Here the CDR3 DNA reads TGTGCCAGCTCACCATTGCCAGGGAAGGGGCAGCCCCAGCATTTT. Translated, it gives CASSPLPGKGQPQHF.

The CDR3 bases are TGTGCCAGCAGCGTAGCGACTAGCAACACCGGGGAGCTGTTTTTT. Encoded protein: CASSVATSNTGELFF. The chain couples TRBV9 to TRBJ2-2; the match to TRBD2 covers 7 bases. The junction had 1 base not matched to a gene; V was cut back by 0 bases and J by 2 bases. The CDR3 totals 15 residues. Germline assignment: CDR1 SGDLS and CDR2 YYNGEE. Drawing the rest from reference TRBV9 and TRBJ2-2, the complete variable domain is DSGVTQTPKHLITATGQRVTLRCSPRSGDLSVYWYQQSLDQGLQFLIQYYNGEERAKGNILERFSAQQFPDLHSELNLSSLELGDSALYFCASSVATSNTGELFFGEGSRLTVL.

The chain recombines TRBV4-1 with TRBJ2-2; D possibly corresponds to TRBD1 (7 bases). The CDR3 loop spans 16 amino acids. The V end was cut by 1 base, the J end by 7 bases, with 16 bases between. CDR1 is MGHRA and CDR2 is YSYEKL in the germline V gene. CDR3 coding DNA: TGCGCCAGCAGCCAAGGGCAGGGGGGCGGGATCGGGGAGCTGTTTTTT. Residues: CASSQGQGGGIGELFF.